Listed here is a single T cell receptor (beta chain). How the authors handled the data: Reference gene primer amplification gave estimated nucleated cell counts. TCRdb's table, derived via immunoSEQ multiplex PCR, lists solely in-frame clones and lacks some. V and J calls and clone size come straight from that table; D and trimming were deduced from the DNA. The data show over 200,000 clones, roughly 84% seen once. The record originates from a study of blood T cell repertoires in COVID-19. Study-level information: Acute and convalescent COVID-19 specimens originated in the United States, Italy and Spain. Sources were T cells, B-cell-depleted T cells, or PBMCs; the material itself was cDNA or gDNA.

The ends lost 7 bases at V and 7 bases at J; junction bases unmatched: 6. This CDR3 spans 13 amino acids. Germline CDR1 and CDR2: MDHEN and SYDVKM. The sequence was obtained from a man aged 35 to 55 with active or convalescent COVID-19. This sequence joins TRBV28 and TRBJ1-2; TRBD1 aligns across 10 bases. The sample was peripheral blood. The CDR3 here is CASTETGGRGYTF. In nucleotides, the CDR3 is TGTGCCAGCACCGAGACAGGGGGCCGTGGCTACACCTTC.